This T cell receptor beta chain was found in a study of molecular identifiers for immune sequencing clone quantification. This clonotype was observed at least ten times. Its cognate antigen is unknown. V was trimmed by 0 bases and J by 0 bases, leaving 6 bases between them. From germline, CDR1 is MNHEY and CDR2 SVGAGI. This CDR3 is 15 amino acids long. Points from the study as a whole: Clones carrying above 20 RNA copies accounted for over 99% of effector molecules, under 1% in naive cells.

Preparation of the bulk TCR libraries relied on previously described methods and listed TCR primers. Each CDR3 protein is one row after TCRdb ran MiXCR on the PCR reads. This table has approximately 670,000 distinct CDR3 sequences, less than 20% appearing once. The sample comprised naive CD8+ T cells from blood, with Jurkat cell RNA spiked in. The sample's subset: FACS-sorted CD8+CD4-CCR7+CD45RA+ naive T cells. This TCR was recovered from a human donor in good health. Some libraries in this study had Jurkat cell RNA spiked in. The chain carries TRBV6-5 and TRBJ1-5; D call uncertain. DNA for the CDR3: TGTGCCAGCAGTTACTCTCAATATAGCAATCAGCCCCAGCATTTT. This encodes CASSYSQYSNQPQHF.